This entry is about one T cell receptor (beta chain). A few counts support this clonotype. This receptor's antigen is unknown. Base qualities are missing; no much larger clone stands one base away. The CDR3 numbers 16 residues from cysteine through phenylalanine. The only DNA kept is the CDR3, 48 bases in frame from the first base. Based on the germline V gene, the CDR1 and CDR2 sequences are KGHSH and LQKENI. V and J are trimmed by 2 bases and 4 bases, and the gene matches miss 2 bases of the junction. To demonstrate the VDJtools post-analysis software, the study profiled TCR beta repertoires from the peripheral blood of about 13 young patients with multiple sclerosis. Multiple sclerosis patients were children and adolescents aged about 6 to 15 years. The data derive from a study of post-analysis software for immune sequencing data (dated by TCRdb to about 2015). With respect to the entire study: Disease courses on record covered relapsing-remitting, secondary progressive and progressive-relapsing multiple sclerosis, though some patients had no subtype annotation. The multiple sclerosis patient repertoires were compared with 11 previously published healthy control repertoires from donors aged 6 to 25 years. A subset of samples was prepared in parallel using single-end sample barcoding, then pooled and co-amplified after Illumina adapter ligation.

The library was obtained by PCR. Sequencing was carried out with an Illumina HiSeq 2500. To reduce PCR and sequencing biases, unique molecular identifiers were incorporated into the TCR beta cDNA libraries. About 500,000 cDNA molecules were obtained per 1 to 10 million input T cells, so each molecule approximated one T cell. The same protocol used for the earlier healthy control dataset was applied to prepare and sequence the patient libraries. Within a given batch, samples were prepared together, multiplexed and sequenced on the same HiSeq lane. The original methods were these. Raw barcoded reads were processed with MIGEC, discarding single-read molecular identifier groups before consensus assembly and CDR3 extraction. VDJtools was used for post-analysis of the clonotype tables, with diversity normalized by down-sampling every dataset to the smallest sample size. To correct batch-related cross-sample contamination, repertoire overlap clustering matched CDR3 amino acid sequences but not nucleotide sequences. TCRdb ran its own pipeline on the public reads, namely fastp trimming at Q25 and MiXCR clone calling, and kept in-frame beta chains. Rows are combined by CDR3 protein, so each entry shows the most common genes and DNA. TCRdb, not the authors, supplied the V and J calls. This sample comprises 350,000 to 500,000 distinct CDR3 sequences, about 39% of them detected only once. Approximately 7.7% of the sample is held by the ten biggest clonotypes.

What the work shows at the level of the full study, not this receptor alone: Normalized Chao1 diversity was significantly lower in multiple sclerosis patients than controls, suggesting substantial peripheral T-cell clonal expansion. Significantly higher frequencies in patients than in controls were found for roughly 5 TRBV segments, including TRBV5-6, TRBV5-1 and TRBV20-1. The multiple sclerosis patient group was slightly younger than the control group. Direct clustering with F measure showed strong co-clustering of samples prepared in the same batch, prompting a batch-effect correction.

The specimen sequenced was blood. This TCR was recovered from a girl aged 2 to 10 with multiple sclerosis. The chain couples TRBV18 to TRBJ2-7; the central 16 bases match TRBD2. The DNA sequence is as follows: TGTGCCAGCTCACCAGAGGGACTAGCGGGAGGGTACGAGCAGTACTTC. Its coded protein is CASSPEGLAGGYEQYF.